Here is one T cell receptor (beta chain) with its context. The method was immunoSEQ multiplex PCR; TCRdb's version includes in-frame clones alone and lacks a portion of them. The sample lists roughly 100,000 clones, 78% seen once, with roughly a tenth in the top ten. The data originate from a study of blood T cell repertoires in COVID-19. Looked up from germline, CDR1 is KGHSH and CDR2 is LQKENI. The V end was cut by 3 bases, the J end by 2 bases, with 13 bases between. The CDR3 has 15 residues. The source material was peripheral blood. The TCR was taken from a man aged 60 to 69 with active or convalescent COVID-19. The gene calls are TRBV18 and TRBJ1-2, with D perhaps matching TRBD1 (5 bases). In DNA form, the CDR3 reads TGTGCCAGCTCACCCCCCTGGCCAGGGAACTATGGCTACACCTTC. This codes for CASSPPWPGNYGYTF.